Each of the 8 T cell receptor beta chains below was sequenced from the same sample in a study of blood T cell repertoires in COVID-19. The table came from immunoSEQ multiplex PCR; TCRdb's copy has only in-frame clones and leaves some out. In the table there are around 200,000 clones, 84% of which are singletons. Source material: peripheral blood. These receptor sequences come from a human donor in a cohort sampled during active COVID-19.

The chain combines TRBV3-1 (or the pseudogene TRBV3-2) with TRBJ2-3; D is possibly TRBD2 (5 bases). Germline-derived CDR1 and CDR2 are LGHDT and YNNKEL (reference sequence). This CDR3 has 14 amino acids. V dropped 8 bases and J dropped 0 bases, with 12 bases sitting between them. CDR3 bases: TGTGCCAGCCAAGAACTAGGAAGCACAGATACGCAGTATTTT. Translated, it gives CASQELGSTDTQYF.

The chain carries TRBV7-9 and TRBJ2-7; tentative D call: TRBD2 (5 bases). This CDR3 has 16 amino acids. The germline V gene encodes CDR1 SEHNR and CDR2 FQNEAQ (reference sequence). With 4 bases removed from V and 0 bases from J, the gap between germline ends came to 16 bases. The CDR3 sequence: CASSSQDGISSYEQYF. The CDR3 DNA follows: TGTGCCAGCAGCTCCCAGGACGGGATAAGCTCCTACGAGCAGTACTTC.

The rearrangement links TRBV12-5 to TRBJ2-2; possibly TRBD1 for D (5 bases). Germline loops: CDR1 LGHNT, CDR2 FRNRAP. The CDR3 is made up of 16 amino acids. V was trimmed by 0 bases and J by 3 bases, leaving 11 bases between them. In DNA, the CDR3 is TGTGCTAGTGGTTTGGTTCAAGACAGAGACACCGGGGAGCTGTTTTTT. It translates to CASGLVQDRDTGELFF.

The CDR3 nucleotides read TGTGCCAGCAGCCAAGTAGCAGGGTATTACTATGGCTACACCTTC. Translation gives CASSQVAGYYYGYTF. The chain recombines TRBV3-1 (or the pseudogene TRBV3-2) with TRBJ1-2; maybe TRBD1 (5 bases). V gave up 1 base and J gave up 3 bases, with 12 bases separating them. The germline V gene has CDR1 LGHDT and CDR2 YNNKEL (reference sequence). The length of the CDR3 is 15 residues.

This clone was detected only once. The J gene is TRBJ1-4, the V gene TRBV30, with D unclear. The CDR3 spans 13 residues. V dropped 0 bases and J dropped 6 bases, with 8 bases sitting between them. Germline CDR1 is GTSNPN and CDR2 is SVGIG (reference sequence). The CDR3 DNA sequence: TGTGCCTGGAGTGTACCCTACTATGAAAAACTGTTTTTT. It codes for CAWSVPYYEKLFF.

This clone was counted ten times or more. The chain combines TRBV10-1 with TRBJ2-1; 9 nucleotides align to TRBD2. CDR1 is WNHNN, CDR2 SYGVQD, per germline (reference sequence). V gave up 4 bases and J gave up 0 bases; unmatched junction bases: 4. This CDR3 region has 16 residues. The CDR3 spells CASSVLSGGSYNEQFF. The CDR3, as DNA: TGCGCCAGCAGTGTTCTTAGCGGGGGCTCCTACAATGAGCAGTTCTTC.

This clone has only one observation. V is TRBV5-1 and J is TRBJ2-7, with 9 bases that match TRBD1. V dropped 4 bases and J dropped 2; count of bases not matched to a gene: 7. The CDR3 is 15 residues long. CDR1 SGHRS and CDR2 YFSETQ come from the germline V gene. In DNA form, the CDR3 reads TGCGCCAGCAGCCCGTCAGGACAGGGGCCCTACGAGCAGTACTTC. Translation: CASSPSGQGPYEQYF. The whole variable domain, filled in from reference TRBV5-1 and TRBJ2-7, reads KAGVTQTPRYLIKTRGQQVTLSCSPISGHRSVSWYQQTPGQGLQFLFEYFSETQRNKGNFPGRFSGRQFSNSRSEMNVSTLELGDSALYLCASSPSGQGPYEQYFGPGTRLTVT.

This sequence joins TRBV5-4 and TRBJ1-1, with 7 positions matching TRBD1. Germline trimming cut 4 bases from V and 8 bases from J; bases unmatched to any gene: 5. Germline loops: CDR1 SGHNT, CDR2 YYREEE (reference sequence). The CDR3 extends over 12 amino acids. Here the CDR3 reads CASSTGTVEAFF. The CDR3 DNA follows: TGTGCCAGCAGCACCGGGACAGTAGAAGCTTTCTTT. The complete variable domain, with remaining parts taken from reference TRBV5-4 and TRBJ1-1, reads ETGVTQSPTHLIKTRGQQVTLRCSSQSGHNTVSWYQQALGQGPQFIFQYYREEENGRGNFPPRFSGLQFPNYSSELNVNALELDDSALYLCASSTGTVEAFFGQGTRLTVV.